This TCR beta chain was recovered during a study of blood T cell repertoires in COVID-19. The ends were cut back, 0 bases at V and 0 bases at J, with 8 bases in the middle. CDR1 LGHNA and CDR2 YNFKEQ come from the germline V gene. The CDR3 sequence is 16 residues long. Per the authors' pipeline: Amplification from reference gene primers served as the basis for estimated nucleated cell counts. TCRdb's copy holds only in-frame clones and misses some; the assay was immunoSEQ multiplex PCR. The V and J calls and the clone size are those of that table, but D and trimming were determined from the DNA. The sample has some 250,000 clones, under 90% seen once.

Source material: peripheral blood. The chain is built from TRBV4-2 and TRBJ2-2; D is uncertain. This clonotype was sampled from a man in his 60s with acute or convalescent COVID-19. The CDR3 region is CASSQDPGTNTGELFF. CDR3 sequence (DNA): TGTGCCAGCAGCCAAGATCCAGGAACGAACACCGGGGAGCTGTTTTTT.